What follows describes a single T cell receptor (beta chain). Antigen unknown. This sample is part of a study of identifying expanded T cells in peripheral blood. The study's findings and limits: Clone count variance between approximately two-week samples rose with total template count. Over approximately two and four weeks, about 17 and 20 clones changed, versus 1.2 between replicates.

This table comes from immunoSEQ multiplex PCR, and its TCRdb copy is limited to in-frame clones, with some not included. Of approximately 63,000 clones in the sample, roughly 86% were seen once. During the collection period, no donor immune events like infections were recorded. Germline lookup yields CDR1 SNHLY and CDR2 FYNNEI. The CDR3 has 14 amino acids. Deletions cut 7 bases from V and 2 bases from J, with 14 bases between. The sequenced sample consisted of blood. The chain combines TRBV2 with TRBJ2-5, with D perhaps TRBD2 (5 bases). The sequence was collected from a person aged 18-70 years in good health. The chain's CDR3 is CASNRGTFQETQYF. The CDR3 DNA reads TGTGCCAGCAATCGGGGAACCTTTCAAGAGACCCAGTACTTC.